The following is a T cell receptor (beta chain) sequence with its context. In the PCR, 60 Vbeta and 13 Jbeta primers were used. Sequenced by immunoSEQ multiplex PCR; TCRdb stores in-frame clones only, minus some. The sample has about 160,000 clones, 82% seen once; the top ten hold around 10%. Healthy donors of bone marrow made up the group. CDR1 is SGHVS, CDR2 FNYEAQ, per germline. Losses at the gene ends were 2 bases for V and 3 bases for J; bases not matched to a gene: 15. This CDR3 is 19 amino acids long. This entry is derived from a study of cytomegalovirus exposure and HLA in healthy donors. The receptor's source is a man aged 45-65 years in good health and CMV-seropositive. V usage is TRBV7-6 and J usage is TRBJ2-4; 8 bases map to TRBD1. The specimen sequenced was PBMCs. The CDR3 region has the DNA TGTGCCAGCAGCTTATTCCACAGGGGGAACCAAGACTACAAAAACATTCAGTACTTC. Protein: CASSLFHRGNQDYKNIQYF. Drawing the rest from reference TRBV7-6 and TRBJ2-4, the complete variable domain is GAGVSQSPRYKVTKRGQDVALRCDPISGHVSLYWYRQALGQGPEFLTYFNYEAQQDKSGLPNDRFSAERPEGSISTLTIQRTEQRDSAMYRCASSLFHRGNQDYKNIQYFGAGTRLSVL.